The next 22 T cell receptor beta chains were all read from a single sample in a study of human T cells and chemical hapten exposure. MiXCR was run by TCRdb on the RACE reads, yielding one entry per CDR3 protein. Seen here are 35,000 to 50,000 distinct CDR3 sequences, about 4% observed once, and the top ten hold 5% to 7%. Time point defined: healthy volunteer bleed at 6 weeks. Researchers extracted total RNA from unfractionated whole blood. Sample: whole blood. The receptors come from a human donor in good health. Some clones in this sample may be carry-over from other donors' samples.

This clonotype was observed at least ten times. The chain couples TRBV12-3 or TRBV12-4 to TRBJ2-3; D is unresolved. The V end was cut by 8 bases, the J end by 5 bases, with 14 bases between. The CDR3 covers 13 residues. CDR3 amino acids: CASLPSILDTQYF. The CDR3 region has the DNA TGTGCCAGCCTACCATCTATTTTAGATACGCAGTATTTT.

The chain recombines TRBV6-1 with TRBJ2-1; 7 nucleotides line up with TRBD1. Looked up from germline, CDR1 is MNHNS and CDR2 is SASEGT. The CDR3 is made up of 15 amino acids. J lost 5 bases, V lost 4 bases, and 8 bases had no gene match. The DNA of the CDR3 is TGTGCCAGCAGTGTTTCGACAGGGAGCCACAATGAGCAGTTCTTC. This codes for CASSVSTGSHNEQFF.

This chain joins TRBV7-3 and TRBJ1-1; D is undetermined. The CDR3 has 14 amino acids. CDR1 and CDR2 from the germline V gene are SGHTA and FQGTGA. Deletions cut 4 bases from V and 4 bases from J, with 13 bases between. The CDR3 loop reads CASSSSGLRTEAFF. The CDR3 DNA reads TGTGCCAGCAGCTCGTCGGGTCTGCGCACTGAAGCTTTCTTT.

This clonotype occurred many times. The chain uses TRBV6-5 and TRBJ2-7; D is ambiguous. The V gene's germline CDR1 is MNHEY and CDR2 SVGAGI. The V gene lost 6 bases and the J gene lost 0 bases, with 18 bases spanning the gap. The CDR3 is 16 amino acids. CDR3 sequence (DNA): TGTGCCAGCAGACAAACCGAGCCAGGTGCCTCCTACGAGCAGTACTTC. This encodes CASRQTEPGASYEQYF.

This clonotype was counted at least ten times. The V call is TRBV28, the J call TRBJ2-5; 9 nucleotides line up with TRBD2. The germline gives CDR1 MDHEN, CDR2 SYDVKM. Germline trimming cut 5 bases from V and 5 bases from J; bases unmatched to any gene: 12. This CDR3 has 16 amino acids. CDR3 DNA: TGTGCCAGCAGTCTTAGGACTAGCGCTATGGCGGAGACCCAGTACTTC. It codes for CASSLRTSAMAETQYF. Complete variable domain (other parts from reference TRBV28 and TRBJ2-5): DVKVTQSSRYLVKRTGEKVFLECVQDMDHENMFWYRQDPGLGLRLIYFSYDVKMKEKGDIPEGYSVSREKKERFSLILESASTNQTSMYLCASSLRTSAMAETQYFGPGTRLLVL.

This clonotype has a count of ten or more. This sequence joins TRBV9 and TRBJ2-3; D tentatively reads TRBD1 or TRBD2 (5 bases each). This CDR3 spans 15 amino acids. The germline V and J ends were trimmed by 3 bases and 6 bases, with 17 bases remaining between them. Germline-derived CDR1 and CDR2 are SGDLS and YYNGEE. CDR3 sequence (DNA): TGTGCCAGCAGCGGGCGGACTTCCCAGGGCGATACGCAGTATTTT. Amino acids: CASSGRTSQGDTQYF. The variable domain in full, with the rest retrieved from reference TRBV9 and TRBJ2-3, is DSGVTQTPKHLITATGQRVTLRCSPRSGDLSVYWYQQSLDQGLQFLIQYYNGEERAKGNILERFSAQQFPDLHSELNLSSLELGDSALYFCASSGRTSQGDTQYFGPGTRLTVL.

The V gene is TRBV12-5, the J gene TRBJ1-4; no definite D call. The CDR3 contains 17 residues. Germline CDR1 is LGHNT and CDR2 is FRNRAP. Between the trimmed V and J ends, which lost 3 bases and 3 bases, there was a span of 17 bases. The CDR3 protein is CASGFLDQWSANEKLFF. CDR3 coding DNA: TGTGCTAGTGGTTTCCTAGATCAATGGTCTGCTAATGAAAAACTGTTTTTT.

In this sample, this clonotype turned up many times. The V and J genes are TRBV20-1 and TRBJ1-6; 7 nucleotides line up with TRBD1. The CDR3 spans 14 residues. The germline CDR1 and CDR2 sequences are DFQATT and SNEGSKA (reference sequence). Trimming cost V 5 bases and J 7 bases; bases outside gene matches: 8. CDR3 DNA sequence: TGCAGTGCTTCGACAGGGATGGAAAATTCACCCCTCCACTTT. It is translated as CSASTGMENSPLHF.

This clonotype was observed at least ten times. The rearrangement joins TRBV28 to TRBJ2-5; D is undetermined. The CDR3 totals 15 residues. V gave up 2 bases and J gave up 9 bases, with 19 bases separating them. Germline V lookup: CDR1 MDHEN, CDR2 SYDVKM. The CDR3 loop is CASSLLGGAGWAQYF. The CDR3 DNA reads TGTGCCAGCAGTTTACTAGGCGGAGCTGGTTGGGCCCAGTACTTC.

This clonotype showed up just a few times. The rearrangement joins TRBV5-1 to TRBJ2-1, with 7 nucleotides matching TRBD2. CDR1 and CDR2 from the germline V gene are SGHRS and YFSETQ. The CDR3 sequence is 17 residues long. V shed 0 bases and J 6 bases; nucleotides not matched to a gene: 12. This CDR3 reads CASSLERGGLASNEQFF. The CDR3 DNA reads TGCGCCAGCAGCTTGGAACGCGGGGGACTTGCCTCCAATGAGCAGTTCTTC.

This clonotype has more than one count but fewer than ten. The rearrangement uses TRBV27 and TRBJ2-3; TRBD2 agrees at 15 bases. CDR1 is MNHEY and CDR2 is SMNVEV in the germline V gene (reference sequence). V lost 5 bases to trimming and J lost 7 bases; unmatched junction nucleotides: 10. CDR3 length equals 17 residues. The CDR3 sequence: CASSIEPGLAGGNTQYF. Written as DNA, the CDR3 is TGTGCCAGCAGTATAGAGCCGGGACTAGCGGGAGGAAATACGCAGTATTTT.

This clonotype has at least ten counts. The CDR3 coding sequence is TGTGCCAGCAGCCCGCCCGACGGCGGGGCCAACGTCCTGACTTTC. Protein sequence: CASSPPDGGANVLTF. The chain carries TRBV7-9 and TRBJ2-6; no firm D call. Germline V CDR1 and CDR2: SEHNR, FQNEAQ (reference sequence). The CDR3 runs 15 residues. The ends were cut back, 5 bases at V and 4 bases at J, with 12 bases in the middle.

This clonotype was seen ten or more times. The chain links TRBV10-3 to TRBJ1-2; 7 nucleotides line up with TRBD1. Germline CDR1 ENHRY, CDR2 SYGVKD. Germline trimming cut 2 bases from V and 0 bases from J; bases unmatched to any gene: 9. The CDR3 extends over 17 amino acids. The CDR3 is CAISEPYRGPANYGYTF. The CDR3 DNA sequence: TGTGCCATCAGTGAGCCTTACAGGGGCCCAGCTAACTATGGCTACACCTTC.

This clonotype came up many times. The chain employs TRBV29-1 and TRBJ1-4, with 7 bases matching TRBD1. Trimming at V came to 7 bases and at J to 2 bases, leaving 4 bases not matched to a gene. This CDR3 is built from 13 residues. Germline V gene lookup returns CDR1 SQVTM and CDR2 ANQGSEA. CDR3 DNA: TGCAGCGCCGCACAGGGGACTAATGAAAAACTGTTTTTT. Protein: CSAAQGTNEKLFF.

Ten or more counts support this clonotype. The chain employs TRBV27 and TRBJ1-6, with D possibly being TRBD1 (6 bases). The V gene lost 4 bases and the J gene lost 7 bases, with 11 bases spanning the gap. The CDR3 is made up of 14 amino acids. Germline V gives CDR1 MNHEY, CDR2 SMNVEV (reference sequence). DNA of the CDR3: TGTGCCAGCAGTTCCAGGGGACGGAATTCACCCCTCCACTTT. Translated, it gives CASSSRGRNSPLHF.

This clonotype was seen at least ten times. The chain links TRBV28 to TRBJ2-5; 7 bases align to TRBD2. V trimming: 3 bases; J trimming: 0 bases; junction bases outside the gene matches: 4. CDR1 and CDR2 from the germline V gene are MDHEN and SYDVKM. CDR3 length equals 15 residues. CDR3 amino acids: CASSFGRGYQETQYF. CDR3 in DNA: TGTGCCAGCAGTTTTGGGCGGGGGTACCAAGAGACCCAGTACTTC.

This clonotype has only a few counts. The chain combines TRBV24-1 with TRBJ2-3; a weak D match, TRBD2 (6 bases). CDR1 is KGHDR, CDR2 SFDVKD, per germline. Trimming pared 3 bases from V and 0 bases from J, leaving 6 bases between. The CDR3 is 14 residues long. The CDR3: CATSDAGSTDTQYF. CDR3 nucleotides: TGTGCCACCAGTGATGCGGGGAGCACAGATACGCAGTATTTT.

This clonotype has a count of ten or more. V gene TRBV29-1 combines with J gene TRBJ2-3; 14 nucleotides match TRBD2. This CDR3 contains 15 residues. The germline V gene has CDR1 SQVTM and CDR2 ANQGSEA. The trim removed 5 bases at V and 6 bases at J, leaving 7 bases unmatched. CDR3 protein: CSVRWTSGRLDTQYF. In nucleotides, the CDR3 is TGCAGCGTTCGCTGGACTAGCGGGAGGTTGGATACGCAGTATTTT.

This clonotype was seen ten or more times. This chain links TRBV5-1 with TRBJ2-6; D is unresolved. The CDR3 extends over 16 amino acids. CDR1 is SGHRS, CDR2 YFSETQ, per germline. The V gene lost 3 bases and the J gene lost 0 bases, with 10 bases spanning the gap. The CDR3 nucleotides read TGCGCCAGCAGCTCTACCTCCCCCTCTGGGGCCAACGTCCTGACTTTC. Translation gives CASSSTSPSGANVLTF.

This clonotype was seen a handful of times. The gene calls are TRBV14 and TRBJ2-1, with 11 positions matching TRBD1. Unmatched junction bases numbered 7, after V lost 1 base and J lost 14 bases. Germline V gives CDR1 SGHDN, CDR2 FVKESK. There are 14 residues in the CDR3. The CDR3 reads CASSQGIPGQGEFF. The CDR3, as DNA: TGTGCCAGCAGCCAAGGTATTCCGGGACAGGGGGAGTTCTTC. The full variable domain, rest sourced from reference TRBV14 and TRBJ2-1, is EAGVTQFPSHSVIEKGQTVTLRCDPISGHDNLYWYRRVMGKEIKFLLHFVKESKQDESGMPNNRFLAERTGGTYSTLKVQPAELEDSGVYFCASSQGIPGQGEFFGPGTRLTVL.

This clonotype turned up a few times. The chain joins TRBV6-5 to TRBJ1-2; tentative D call: TRBD1 (6 bases). The CDR3 has 13 residues. Trimming pared 6 bases from V and 3 bases from J, leaving 11 bases between. Germline-derived CDR1 and CDR2 are MNHEY and SVGAGI. Here the CDR3 reads CASSRDMDYGYTF. CDR3 in DNA: TGTGCCAGCAGCCGGGACATGGACTATGGCTACACCTTC.

This clonotype was picked up many times. The chain uses TRBV9 and TRBJ2-7, with D perhaps given as TRBD1 or TRBD2 (5 bases each). Germline V CDR1 and CDR2: SGDLS, YYNGEE. Trimming stripped 3 bases from V and 6 bases from J, with 16 bases between. The CDR3 contains 14 residues. CDR3 bases: TGTGCCAGCAGCGCCGATACGGTTGGGGGCGAGCAGTACTTC. Its protein is CASSADTVGGEQYF.